This T cell receptor (beta chain) appears in the sequencing data of a study of cytomegalovirus exposure and HLA in healthy donors. The PCR had 60 Vbeta and 13 Jbeta primers. Assay used: immunoSEQ multiplex PCR; TCRdb lists only in-frame clones, some missing. The sample has about 160,000 clones; 65% to 80% are singletons. The CDR3 sequence is 14 residues long. V lost 0 bases to trimming and J lost 0 bases, with 7 bases between them. Germline CDR1 reads SGHRS; CDR2 reads YFSETQ. Study findings and constraints: TCR sequences were mostly rare, though some public TCRs occurred in many donors. Within an earlier analysis, most TCR beta V segments proved productive either about 87% or about 30% of the time.

A word on this clone: Its antigen is not identified.

Specimen: PBMCs. This rearrangement joins TRBV5-1 to TRBJ2-7; possibly TRBD2 for D (5 bases). The source is a woman between 50 and 59 years old in good health and CMV-seropositive. CDR3 DNA: TGCGCCAGCAGCTTGGAACGGGACTCCTACGAGCAGTACTTC. Its translation is CASSLERDSYEQYF.